This TCR beta chain was found in a study of blood T cell repertoires in COVID-19. Study-level information: PBMCs, B-cell-depleted T cells, or T cells provided the cDNA or gDNA that made up the material.

Produced via immunoSEQ multiplex PCR; TCRdb's table is partial and in-frame only. The profile shows 540,000 or so clones, 70% to 90% of them singletons. Recruited during active infection, patients (from Seattle) were subsequently followed longitudinally. The TCR comes from a woman between 45 and 65 years old with COVID-19, enrolled during active disease. The sequenced sample was peripheral blood.

CDR3: CASRYTGARGYTF. CDR3 nucleotides: TGTGCCAGCCGTTACACAGGGGCGAGGGGCTACACCTTC. The rearrangement links TRBV28 to TRBJ1-2; 7 bases fit TRBD1. Germline CDR1 MDHEN, CDR2 SYDVKM. The CDR3 is made up of 13 amino acids. J gave up 8 bases and V 8 bases, and 11 bases lay outside the gene matches.